Included here is one T cell receptor beta chain sequence, with context. Its antigen is undetermined. This CDR3 is built from 14 residues. The junction had 9 bases not matched to a gene; V was cut back by 6 bases and J by 8 bases. Germline CDR1 is SNHLY and CDR2 is FYNNEI. The protocol was immunoSEQ multiplex PCR, while the TCRdb copy is restricted to in-frame clones and leaves out a portion. The data show around 84,000 clones, with roughly four fifths seen just once and around 0.49% held by the top ten. This entry is derived from a study of OX40 agonist ivuxolimab in advanced cancers. For the study at large: Participants, approximately 80% male, averaged 60 years of age, ranging from about 20 to 80.

Study-level findings and limits: More expanded clones were found, on average, in CD8+ than in CD4+ T cells. The CD4+ and CD8+ T cells in the blood had expanded clonally by week 6 at 0.1 to 3.0 mg/kg.

The chain uses TRBV2 and TRBJ2-7, with 11 nucleotides matching TRBD2. Sequences were derived from CD4+ or CD8+ T cells sorted from blood, sampled in a trial of the OX40 agonist ivuxolimab. The receptor was derived from an adult with an advanced solid tumor such as melanoma, head and neck, liver or kidney cancer. In DNA form, the CDR3 reads TGTGCCAGCAGGGCTCGTAGCGGGGGGGCCCAGCAGTACTTC. Its translation is CASRARSGGAQQYF.